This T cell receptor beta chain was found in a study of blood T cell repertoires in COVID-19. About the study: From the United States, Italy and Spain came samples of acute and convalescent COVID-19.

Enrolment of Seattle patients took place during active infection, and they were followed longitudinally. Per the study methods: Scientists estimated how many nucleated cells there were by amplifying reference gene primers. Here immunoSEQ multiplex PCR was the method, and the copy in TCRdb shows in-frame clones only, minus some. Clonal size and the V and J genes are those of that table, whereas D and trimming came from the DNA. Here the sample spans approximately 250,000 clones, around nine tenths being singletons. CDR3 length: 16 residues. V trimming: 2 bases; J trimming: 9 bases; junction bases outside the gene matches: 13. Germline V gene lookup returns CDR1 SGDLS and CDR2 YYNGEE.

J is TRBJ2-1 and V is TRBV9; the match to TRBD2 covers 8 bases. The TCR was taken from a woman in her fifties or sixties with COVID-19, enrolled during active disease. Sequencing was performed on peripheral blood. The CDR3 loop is CASSVFGTSSSGEQFF. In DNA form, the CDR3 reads TGTGCCAGCAGCGTGTTTGGGACTAGTTCTAGTGGTGAGCAGTTCTTC.